This T cell receptor beta chain was observed in a study of cytomegalovirus exposure and HLA in healthy donors. Study summary: A later analysis reported the roughly 120 validation repertoires used the same platform as the 550 to 700 first-cohort repertoires. Findings of the study overall: Cytomegalovirus status was reportedly diagnosed by the classifier with high sensitivity and specificity. The study listed some 160 cytomegalovirus-associated TCR beta chains.

Note on this clone: The antigen remains unidentified.

The protocol was immunoSEQ multiplex PCR, while the TCRdb copy is restricted to in-frame clones and leaves out a portion. The sample gives fewer than 70,000 clones, 85% to 95% of which show up once; 5.8% is in the top ten. Germline V gene lookup returns CDR1 LNHDA and CDR2 SQIVND (reference sequence). V was clipped by 8 bases and J by 4 bases, with 9 bases between them. The length of the CDR3 is 13 residues. Sequenced: PBMCs. The TCR comes from a woman aged 18-29 years in good health and CMV-seropositive. V gene TRBV19 combines with J gene TRBJ2-6; D not resolved. For the CDR3, the DNA is TGTGCCAGTTCGCCTACCGGGGCCAACGTCCTGACTTTC. Protein sequence: CASSPTGANVLTF.